This T cell receptor (beta chain) emerged from a study of blood T cell repertoires in COVID-19. Study details: Samples of COVID-19 (acute and convalescent) were obtained from the United States, Italy and Spain. PBMCs, B-cell-depleted T cells, or T cells were the source of the cDNA or gDNA that made up the material.

This clone was observed a handful of times. In the authors' methods: Quantification of nucleated cells was approximated via reference gene primer amplification. Measured with immunoSEQ multiplex PCR; TCRdb has only the in-frame clones, and not every one. That table furnishes V, J and clone size, whereas the DNA furnished D and trimming. The sample has some 130,000 clones; over 80% are singletons. The CDR3 is made up of 15 amino acids. Germline CDR1 is SQVTM and CDR2 is ANQGSEA. V was cut by 3 bases and J by 1 base, with 15 bases left in between. The sample comprised peripheral blood. The sequence was obtained from a man in his sixties or seventies with acute or convalescent COVID-19. The chain combines TRBV29-1 with TRBJ1-1; D is perhaps TRBD1 (6 bases). The CDR3 DNA sequence: TGCAGCGTTGAGGGTCGCGGGGGGCAGAACACTGAAGCTTTCTTT. It is translated as CSVEGRGGQNTEAFF.